Given below is one TCR beta chain in context. Its antigen remains unknown. This sample is drawn from a study of T-cell memory formation after mild COVID-19. Overall study findings and caveats: Some clones that responded were present in memory (sampled pre-infection), which suggests cross-reactive memory joined.

TCRdb called the 5' RACE reads again in MiXCR, with one record for every CDR3 protein. This sample yields about 500,000 distinct CDR3 sequences, of which approximately 20% are seen a single time; approximately 12% belongs to the top ten. V was shortened by 5 bases and J by 3 bases, with 10 bases between the two germline ends. Per the germline V gene, CDR1 is SEHNR and CDR2 is FQNEAQ (reference sequence). The CDR3 is made up of 13 amino acids. This receptor was taken from an adult woman who had mild COVID-19 (a few samples of this study predate the infection). Cell type and time point are not known. The gene calls are TRBV7-9 and TRBJ1-2; possible D gene TRBD1, 5 bases. The specimen was PBMCs or a T cell subset sorted from them (not recorded which). The CDR3 nucleotides read TGTGCCAGCAGCATCAGGGTTGACTATGGCTACACCTTC. Protein product: CASSIRVDYGYTF.